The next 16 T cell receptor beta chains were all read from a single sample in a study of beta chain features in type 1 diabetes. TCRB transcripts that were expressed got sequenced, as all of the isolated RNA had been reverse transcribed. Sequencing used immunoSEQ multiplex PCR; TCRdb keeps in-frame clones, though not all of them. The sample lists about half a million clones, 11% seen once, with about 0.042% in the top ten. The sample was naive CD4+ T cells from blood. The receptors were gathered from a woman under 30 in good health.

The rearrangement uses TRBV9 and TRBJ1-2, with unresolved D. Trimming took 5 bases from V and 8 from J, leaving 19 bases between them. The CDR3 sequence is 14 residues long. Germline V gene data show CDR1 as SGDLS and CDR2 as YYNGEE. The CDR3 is CASRAGVRSSGYTF. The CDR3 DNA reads TGTGCCAGCAGGGCCGGAGTGAGGTCTAGCGGCTACACCTTC. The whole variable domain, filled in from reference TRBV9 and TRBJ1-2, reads DSGVTQTPKHLITATGQRVTLRCSPRSGDLSVYWYQQSLDQGLQFLIQYYNGEERAKGNILERFSAQQFPDLHSELNLSSLELGDSALYFCASRAGVRSSGYTFGSGTRLTVV.

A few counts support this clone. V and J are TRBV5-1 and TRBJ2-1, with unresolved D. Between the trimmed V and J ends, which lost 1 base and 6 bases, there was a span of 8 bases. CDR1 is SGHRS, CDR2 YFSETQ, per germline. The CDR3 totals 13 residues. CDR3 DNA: TGCGCCAGCAGCTTGTCAAGGGCCAATGAGCAGTTCTTC. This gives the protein CASSLSRANEQFF.

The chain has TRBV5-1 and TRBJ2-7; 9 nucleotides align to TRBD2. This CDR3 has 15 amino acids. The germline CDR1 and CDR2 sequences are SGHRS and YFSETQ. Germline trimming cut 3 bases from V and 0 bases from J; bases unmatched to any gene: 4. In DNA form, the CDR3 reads TGCGCCAGCAGCTCCGCTAGCGGGGCCTCCTACGAGCAGTACTTC. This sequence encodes CASSSASGASYEQYF.

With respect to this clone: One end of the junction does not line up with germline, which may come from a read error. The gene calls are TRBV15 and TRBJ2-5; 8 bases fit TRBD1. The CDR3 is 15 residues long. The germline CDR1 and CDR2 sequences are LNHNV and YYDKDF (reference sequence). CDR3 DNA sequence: TGTGCCACCAGCAGACCCCGGACAGGGCAAGCGACCCAGTACTTC. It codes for CATSRPRTGQATQYF.

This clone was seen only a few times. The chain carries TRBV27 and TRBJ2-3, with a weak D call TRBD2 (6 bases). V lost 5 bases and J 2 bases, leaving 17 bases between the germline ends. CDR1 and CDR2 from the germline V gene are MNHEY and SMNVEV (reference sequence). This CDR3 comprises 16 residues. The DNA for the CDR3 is TGTGCCAGCAGTCTCGACCCGCGGAGGGTCACAGATACGCAGTATTTT. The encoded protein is CASSLDPRRVTDTQYF.

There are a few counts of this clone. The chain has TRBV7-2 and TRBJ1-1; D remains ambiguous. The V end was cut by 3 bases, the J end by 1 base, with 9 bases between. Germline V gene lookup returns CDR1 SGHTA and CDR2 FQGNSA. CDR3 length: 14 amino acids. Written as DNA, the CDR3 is TGTGCCAGCAGCTTTCATGTTGCGAACACTGAAGCTTTCTTT. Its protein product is CASSFHVANTEAFF.

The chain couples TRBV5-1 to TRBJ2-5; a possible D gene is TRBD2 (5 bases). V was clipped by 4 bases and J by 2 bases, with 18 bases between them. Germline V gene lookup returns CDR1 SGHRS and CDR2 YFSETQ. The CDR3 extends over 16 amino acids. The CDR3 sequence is CASSPGGLPGQETQYF. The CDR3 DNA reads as TGCGCCAGCAGCCCGGGTGGGCTACCGGGACAAGAGACCCAGTACTTC. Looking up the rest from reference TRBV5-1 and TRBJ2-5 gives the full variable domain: KAGVTQTPRYLIKTRGQQVTLSCSPISGHRSVSWYQQTPGQGLQFLFEYFSETQRNKGNFPGRFSGRQFSNSRSEMNVSTLELGDSALYLCASSPGGLPGQETQYFGPGTRLLVL.

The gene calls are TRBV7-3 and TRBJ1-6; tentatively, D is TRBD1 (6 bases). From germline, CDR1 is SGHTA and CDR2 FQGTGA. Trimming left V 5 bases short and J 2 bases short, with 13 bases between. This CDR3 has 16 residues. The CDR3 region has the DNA TGTGCCAGCAGCGTCAGGGGAGCTCCCTATAATTCACCCCTCCACTTT. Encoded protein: CASSVRGAPYNSPLHF.

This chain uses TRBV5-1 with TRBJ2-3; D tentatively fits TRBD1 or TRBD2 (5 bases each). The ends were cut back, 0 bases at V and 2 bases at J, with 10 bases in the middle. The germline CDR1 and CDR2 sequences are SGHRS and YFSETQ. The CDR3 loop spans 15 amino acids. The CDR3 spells CASSLEGTDTDTQYF. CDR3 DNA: TGCGCCAGCAGCTTGGAAGGGACGGACACAGATACGCAGTATTTT.

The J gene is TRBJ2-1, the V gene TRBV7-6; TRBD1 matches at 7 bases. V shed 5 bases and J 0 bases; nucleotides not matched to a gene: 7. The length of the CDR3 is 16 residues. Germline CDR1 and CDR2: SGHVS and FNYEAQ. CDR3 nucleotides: TGTGCCAGCAGCCCGAGGGGGCGAGACTCCTACAATGAGCAGTTCTTC. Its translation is CASSPRGRDSYNEQFF.

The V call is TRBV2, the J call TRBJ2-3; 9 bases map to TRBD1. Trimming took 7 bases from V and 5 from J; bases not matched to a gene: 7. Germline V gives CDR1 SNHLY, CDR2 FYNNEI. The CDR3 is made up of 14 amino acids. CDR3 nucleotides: TGTGCCAGCAACCGACAGGGGGTTGGAGATACGCAGTATTTT. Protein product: CASNRQGVGDTQYF.

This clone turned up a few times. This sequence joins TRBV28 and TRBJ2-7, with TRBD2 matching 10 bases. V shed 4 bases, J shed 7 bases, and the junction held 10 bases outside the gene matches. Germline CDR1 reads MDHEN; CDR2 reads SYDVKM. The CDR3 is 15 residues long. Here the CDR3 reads CASSSQGLAEGEQYV. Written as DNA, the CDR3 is TGTGCCAGCAGTTCCCAAGGACTAGCGGAGGGGGAGCAGTACGTC.

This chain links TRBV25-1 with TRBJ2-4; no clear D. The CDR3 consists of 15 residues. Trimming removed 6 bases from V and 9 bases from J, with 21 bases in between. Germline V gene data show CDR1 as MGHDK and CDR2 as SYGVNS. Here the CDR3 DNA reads TGTGCCAGCAGAGGGCGGTCGTCAACCTTGGGCATTCAGTACTTC. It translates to CASRGRSSTLGIQYF.

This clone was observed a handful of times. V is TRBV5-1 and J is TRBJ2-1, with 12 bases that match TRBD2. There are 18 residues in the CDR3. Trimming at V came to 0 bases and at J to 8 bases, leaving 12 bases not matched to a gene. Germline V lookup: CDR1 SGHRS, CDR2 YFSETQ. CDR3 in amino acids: CASSLAGTSGRNIYEQFF. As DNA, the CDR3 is TGCGCCAGCAGCTTGGCTGGAACTAGCGGGAGGAACATCTATGAGCAGTTCTTC.

CDR3 DNA: TGCAGCGTTGAAGAAAATGAGCAGTTCTTC. It encodes CSVEENEQFF. The gene calls are TRBV29-1 and TRBJ2-1; D is unclear. Germline V gene lookup returns CDR1 SQVTM and CDR2 ANQGSEA. V dropped 0 bases and J dropped 7 bases, with 1 base sitting between them. This CDR3 spans 10 amino acids.

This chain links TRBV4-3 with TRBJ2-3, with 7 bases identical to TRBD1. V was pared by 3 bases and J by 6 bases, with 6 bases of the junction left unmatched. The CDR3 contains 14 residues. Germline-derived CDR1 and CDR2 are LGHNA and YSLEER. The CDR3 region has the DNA TGCGCCAGCAGCCATCAATCGACAGGGGATACGCAGTATTTT. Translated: CASSHQSTGDTQYF.